This note documents a single TCR beta chain sequence. Antigen unknown. Using immunoSEQ multiplex PCR, the repertoire was profiled, and TCRdb retains in-frame clones only, with some absent. The table shows 950,000 to 1,100,000 clones, with about 80% occurring only once. The data derive from a study of shared clonotypes between healthy human individuals. Turning to the study itself: The cohort had two women and three men, ages 18 to 49.

The CDR3 spans 15 residues. V shed 6 bases and J 2 bases; nucleotides not matched to a gene: 7. Germline V gene data show CDR1 as SGHTA and CDR2 as FQGNSA. Partitioning of CD4+ cells yielded a CD45RA+ naive subset and a CD45RA-negative memory subset. Whole-study results and caveats: Of the naive CD4 clonotypes, around 4.8% were shared across a handful of donors. Larger estimated richness was generally seen in naive subsets than in memory subsets.

Material for sequencing was memory CD4+ T cells sorted from blood. Noted subset: CD45RA-negative fraction. The source is a man between 18 and 35 years old in good health. The V gene is TRBV7-2, the J gene TRBJ2-7, with 10 bases matching TRBD2. The CDR3 reads CASREPSGSPYEQYF. CDR3 DNA sequence: TGTGCCAGCAGGGAACCTAGCGGGAGCCCCTACGAGCAGTACTTC.